This T cell receptor beta chain stems from a study of control samples from healthy donors and cancer patients. Assay: immunoSEQ multiplex PCR; the TCRdb copy retains only in-frame clones and omits some. The table lists some 79,000 clones, 93% of them singletons. Looked up from germline, CDR1 is LNHDA and CDR2 is SQIVND (reference sequence). V was shortened by 6 bases and J by 3 bases, with 18 bases between the two germline ends. This CDR3 region has 16 residues. What was sequenced was PBMCs. The TCR comes from a woman between 40 and 55 years old with lung cancer. This chain uses TRBV19 with TRBJ1-5, with no clear D. The CDR3 DNA reads TGTGCCAGTAGCCCTCCCCCAAGAACGATCAATCAGCCCCAGCATTTT. Residues: CASSPPPRTINQPQHF.